One and the same sample provided the 20 T cell receptor beta chains below, sequenced in a study of somatic mutations in cytotoxic T cells in rheumatoid arthritis. Method: immunoSEQ multiplex PCR; TCRdb's copy keeps in-frame clones and lacks some. This table holds some 17,000 clones, 75% to 80% found once. The sample consisted of CD8+ T cells sorted from blood. These receptors originate from an adult with rheumatoid arthritis.

The genes are TRBV7-2 and TRBJ2-7; possibly TRBD1 for D (5 bases). The CDR3 consists of 14 residues. The germline V gene has CDR1 SGHTA and CDR2 FQGNSA. V was cut by 5 bases and J by 0 bases, with 11 bases left in between. This CDR3 is CASSQGGYSYEQYF. The CDR3 DNA is TGTGCCAGCAGCCAGGGTGGCTACTCCTACGAGCAGTACTTC.

The V and J genes are TRBV6-5 and TRBJ1-5, with D possibly matching TRBD1 (6 bases). Trimming removed 5 bases from V and 3 bases from J, with 8 bases in between. This CDR3 is 13 amino acids long. The germline CDR1 and CDR2 sequences are MNHEY and SVGAGI. The CDR3 sequence is CASSTGFNQPQHF. CDR3 DNA: TGTGCCAGCAGTACAGGGTTCAATCAGCCCCAGCATTTT.

The chain has TRBV11-3 and TRBJ2-2; weak D call: TRBD2 (7 bases). V was pared by 6 bases and J by 4 bases, with 18 bases between. Germline CDR1 and CDR2: SGHNT and YENEEA. This CDR3 is built from 16 residues. CDR3 nucleotides: TGTGCCAGCAGGTCTTCGGGGGGCATGAGCACCGGGGAGCTGTTTTTT. It yields the protein CASRSSGGMSTGELFF. Complete variable domain (other parts from reference TRBV11-3 and TRBJ2-2): EAGVVQSPRYKIIEKKQPVAFWCNPISGHNTLYWYLQNLGQGPELLIRYENEEAVDDSQLPKDRFSAERLKGVDSTLKIQPAELGDSAVYLCASRSSGGMSTGELFFGEGSRLTVL.

The chain combines TRBV4-1 with TRBJ2-6; D unresolved. Trimming pared 3 bases from V and 0 bases from J, leaving 9 bases between. The length of the CDR3 is 16 residues. Looked up from germline, CDR1 is MGHRA and CDR2 is YSYEKL. The CDR3 region has the DNA TGCGCCAGCAGCCAGCCCGACGGCTCTGGGGCCAACGTCCTGACTTTC. Translation: CASSQPDGSGANVLTF.

The chain has TRBV11-2 and TRBJ2-3; D may match TRBD1 or TRBD2 (6 bases each). Germline V gene data show CDR1 as SGHAT and CDR2 as FQNNGV. V dropped 3 bases and J dropped 2 bases, with 12 bases sitting between them. The CDR3 has 15 residues. As DNA, the CDR3 is TGTGCCAGCAGCTTTAGAGGGGGGTTCACAGATACGCAGTATTTT. Amino acids: CASSFRGGFTDTQYF.

The chain joins TRBV10-1 to TRBJ1-1; 9 nucleotides line up with TRBD1. This CDR3 spans 14 amino acids. CDR1 WNHNN and CDR2 SYGVQD come from the germline V gene (reference sequence). V lost 2 bases to trimming and J lost 5 bases; unmatched junction nucleotides: 3. In DNA form, the CDR3 reads TGCGCCAGCAGTGAGGACAGGGGGTGGACTGAAGCTTTCTTT. Translating it yields CASSEDRGWTEAFF.

This chain links TRBV10-2 with TRBJ1-5; no clear D gene. This CDR3 spans 15 amino acids. The V end lost 0 bases, the J end lost 5 bases, and 11 bases lay between the germline ends. Germline-derived CDR1 and CDR2 are WSHSY and SAAADI. The CDR3 is CASSESSGEDQPQHF. The CDR3 DNA reads TGCGCCAGCAGTGAGTCGTCCGGGGAAGATCAGCCCCAGCATTTT.

The chain employs TRBV2 and TRBJ2-2; D might be TRBD1 (6 bases). Trimming removed 9 bases from V and 2 bases from J, with 13 bases in between. The CDR3 totals 14 residues. Germline CDR1 SNHLY, CDR2 FYNNEI. CDR3 sequence reads: CARQGGSNTGELFF. DNA for the CDR3: TGTGCCAGGCAAGGGGGAAGTAACACCGGGGAGCTGTTTTTT. Combining the CDR3 with reference TRBV2 and TRBJ2-2 gives the whole variable domain EPEVTQTPSHQVTQMGQEVILRCVPISNHLYFYWYRQILGQKVEFLVSFYNNEISEKSEIFDDQFSVERPDGSNFTLKIRSTKLEDSAMYFCARQGGSNTGELFFGEGSRLTVL.

This sequence joins TRBV2 and TRBJ2-1; 12 bases are a match to TRBD2. The CDR3 length is 15 residues. Trimming took 6 bases from V and 8 from J; bases not matched to a gene: 8. CDR1 and CDR2 from the germline V gene are SNHLY and FYNNEI. The CDR3 sequence: CASSLLAGGKYEQFF. CDR3 coding DNA: TGTGCCAGCAGCCTACTAGCGGGGGGAAAATATGAGCAGTTCTTC.

The chain uses TRBV4-1 and TRBJ2-4, with D possibly being TRBD2 (5 bases). The ends were cut back, 1 base at V and 1 base at J, with 14 bases in the middle. The CDR3 is 17 residues long. Germline V gene lookup returns CDR1 MGHRA and CDR2 YSYEKL. CDR3 bases: TGCGCCAGCAGCCAAGTAATACGGGATGGGGCCAAAAACATTCAGTACTTC. Amino acids: CASSQVIRDGAKNIQYF.

The chain couples TRBV6-5 to TRBJ1-1; D remains unclear. With 2 bases removed from V and 6 bases from J, the gap between germline ends came to 13 bases. There are 14 residues in the CDR3. Germline-derived CDR1 and CDR2 are MNHEY and SVGAGI. The CDR3 DNA reads as TGTGCCAGCAGTTACAGGTCTGGATCCCCTGAAGCTTTCTTT. This gives the protein CASSYRSGSPEAFF.

This chain connects TRBV5-4 to TRBJ2-7; the D call may be TRBD1 or TRBD2 (5 bases each). CDR3 length: 16 amino acids. The V gene lost 4 bases and the J gene lost 0 bases, with 17 bases spanning the gap. Germline CDR1 is SGHNT and CDR2 is YYREEE (reference sequence). CDR3 sequence: CASSDGRDRSSYEQYF. In DNA, the CDR3 is TGTGCCAGCAGCGATGGCAGGGACCGGAGCTCCTACGAGCAGTACTTC.

This chain connects TRBV4-1 to TRBJ2-7; D might be TRBD2 (6 bases). This CDR3 is built from 12 residues. Germline V CDR1 and CDR2: MGHRA, YSYEKL. The germline V and J ends were trimmed by 3 bases and 7 bases, with 10 bases remaining between them. Here the CDR3 DNA reads TGCGCCAGCAGCCAGTCGGAGGGGGAGCAGTACTTC. Translated: CASSQSEGEQYF.

This clone has a handful of counts. The CDR3 DNA sequence: TGTGCCAGCAGCTTAGCGGGGGGTGTGGCTAGCGGGGTCAATGAGCAGTTCTTC. Translating it yields CASSLAGGVASGVNEQFF. The chain uses TRBV7-6 and TRBJ2-1; TRBD2 matches 9 bases. Trimming at V came to 0 bases and at J to 6 bases, leaving 12 bases not matched to a gene. The germline gives CDR1 SGHVS, CDR2 FNYEAQ. The CDR3 spans 18 residues.

This clone was observed a few times. This sequence joins TRBV28 and TRBJ1-5; 7 nucleotides line up with TRBD1. Germline values: CDR1 MDHEN, CDR2 SYDVKM. This CDR3 has 14 amino acids. The V segment lost 5 bases and the J segment 3 bases; nucleotides outside the gene matches: 4. The chain's CDR3 is CASSLTGNNQPQHF. The CDR3 DNA sequence: TGTGCCAGCAGTCTGACAGGGAACAATCAGCCCCAGCATTTT.

This clone was observed a handful of times. This chain connects TRBV30 to TRBJ1-5; maybe TRBD1 (5 bases). The ends were cut back, 8 bases at V and 0 bases at J, with 11 bases in the middle. The CDR3 contains 13 residues. From germline, CDR1 is GTSNPN and CDR2 SVGIG (reference sequence). The CDR3 reads CAGGTDSNQPQHF. In DNA form, the CDR3 reads TGTGCCGGAGGGACGGATAGCAATCAGCCCCAGCATTTT. Together with reference TRBV30 and TRBJ1-5, the CDR3 gives the full variable domain: SQTIHQWPATLVQPVGSPLSLECTVEGTSNPNLYWYRQAAGRGLQLLFYSVGIGQISSEVPQNLSASRPQDRQFILSSKKLLLSDSGFYLCAGGTDSNQPQHFGDGTRLSIL.

The CDR3: CASSYVGREKLFF. The CDR3 region has the DNA TGTGCCAGCAGCTACGTCGGACGAGAAAAACTGTTTTTT. J is TRBJ1-4 and V is TRBV7-9; D gene uncertain. V gave up 4 bases and J gave up 8 bases, with 11 bases separating them. From germline, CDR1 is SEHNR and CDR2 FQNEAQ (reference sequence). The CDR3 length is 13 residues.

This clone was seen once. J is TRBJ2-1 and V is TRBV5-6, with D tentatively TRBD2 (5 bases). Trimming took off 0 bases at V and 2 bases at J, with 21 bases between the two ends. Germline V gene sequence: CDR1 SGHDT, CDR2 YYEEEE. The CDR3 is made up of 19 amino acids. The chain's CDR3 is CASSLAPRAATYPYNEQFF. The CDR3 coding sequence is TGTGCCAGCAGCTTGGCTCCGAGGGCGGCAACCTACCCCTACAATGAGCAGTTCTTC.

DNA for the CDR3: TGTGCCAGCAGTTACGGTTCCTCGGGGGGCTCCTACGAGCAGTACTTC. Amino acids: CASSYGSSGGSYEQYF. The chain links TRBV6-5 to TRBJ2-7, with 7 positions matching TRBD2. This CDR3 is 16 amino acids long. The V gene's germline CDR1 is MNHEY and CDR2 SVGAGI. The trim removed 2 bases at V and 0 bases at J, leaving 7 bases unmatched.

The chain links TRBV27 to TRBJ1-5, with unresolved D. CDR1 and CDR2 (germline): MNHEY, SMNVEV (reference sequence). Trimming cost V 6 bases and J 5 bases, with 17 bases left between them. This CDR3 region has 15 residues. The CDR3, as DNA: TGTGCCAGCAGACGTACACTGGGCCTTTATCAGCCCCAGCATTTT. This sequence encodes CASRRTLGLYQPQHF.